This TCR beta chain is drawn from a study of blood T cell repertoires in COVID-19. Participant-given clinical history determined each cohort assignment. This clone has only one observation. V lost 5 bases to trimming and J lost 4 bases; unmatched junction nucleotides: 7. The V gene's germline CDR1 is SGHVS and CDR2 FNYEAQ. The CDR3 is 15 residues long. TCRdb's copy holds only in-frame clones and misses some; the assay was immunoSEQ multiplex PCR. The sample has hundreds of thousands of clones, 85% to 90% seen once; the top ten hold about 4.6%. The receptor was isolated from a man younger than 45 who had recovered from COVID-19. The sequencing input was PBMCs or T cells enriched from blood (not recorded which). J is TRBJ1-4 and V is TRBV7-6, with 7 nucleotides matching TRBD1. This CDR3 is CASSVGTARNEKLFF. CDR3 DNA sequence: TGTGCCAGCAGCGTCGGGACAGCTCGTAATGAAAAACTGTTTTTT.